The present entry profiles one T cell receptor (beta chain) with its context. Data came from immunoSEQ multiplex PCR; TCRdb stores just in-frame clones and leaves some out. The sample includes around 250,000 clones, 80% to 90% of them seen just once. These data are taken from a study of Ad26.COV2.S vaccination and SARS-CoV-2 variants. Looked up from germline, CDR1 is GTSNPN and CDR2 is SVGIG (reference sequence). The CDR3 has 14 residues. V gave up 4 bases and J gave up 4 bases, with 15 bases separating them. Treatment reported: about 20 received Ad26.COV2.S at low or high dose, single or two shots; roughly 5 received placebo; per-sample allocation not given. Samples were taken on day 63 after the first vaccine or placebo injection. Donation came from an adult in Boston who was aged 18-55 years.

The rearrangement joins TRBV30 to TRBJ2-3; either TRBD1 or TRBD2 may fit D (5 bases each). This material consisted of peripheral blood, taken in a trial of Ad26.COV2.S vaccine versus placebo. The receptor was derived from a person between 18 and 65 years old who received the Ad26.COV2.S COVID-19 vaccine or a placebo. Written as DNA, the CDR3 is TGTGCCTGGACGAGGGGCTTGGAGGCAGATACGCAGTATTTT. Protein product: CAWTRGLEADTQYF.